This T cell receptor (beta chain) came from a study of blood T cell repertoires in COVID-19. Across the study: Sources were T cells, B-cell-depleted T cells, or PBMCs; the material itself was cDNA or gDNA.

Per the original data handling: Estimates of nucleated cell counts were drawn from the amplification of reference gene primers. Repertoires were generated with immunoSEQ multiplex PCR, while TCRdb's copy carries only in-frame clones and drops some. V and J calls and clone size are copied from that table; D and trimming were computed from the DNA. Of roughly 150,000 clones in the sample, around 77% are singletons; the top ten hold around 2.8%. Deletions cut 0 bases from V and 3 bases from J, with 15 bases between. The CDR3 spans 16 residues. Germline loops: CDR1 SGHAT, CDR2 FQNNGV. The sequence was obtained from a man between 65 and 79 years old with acute or convalescent COVID-19. V is TRBV11-2 and J is TRBJ2-7; D is possibly TRBD1 (5 bases). Sequences were obtained from peripheral blood. CDR3 sequence (DNA): TGTGCCAGCAGCTTAGATTCGCGGACAACGATCTACGAGCAGTACTTC. Protein sequence: CASSLDSRTTIYEQYF.